These T cell receptor beta chains were read from a single sample in a study of cytomegalovirus exposure and HLA in healthy donors. Sequencing was performed with immunoSEQ multiplex PCR; in TCRdb, only in-frame clones are kept and a portion is missing. The sample includes around 150,000 clones, over 60% seen only once; the top ten take 3%. Sequencing used PBMCs. These receptor sequences come from a woman aged 25 to 39 in good health and CMV-seropositive. The CDR3 runs from the conserved cysteine through the conserved F or W. The D gene is left open where the match is weak. Clone size appears in some rows only: once, few, many, or a class for an expanded clone.

J: TRBJ2-7
size: .
D: TRBD2
length: 13
V: TRBV29-1
CDR3: CSVEFGGGYEQYF
DNA: TGCAGCGTTGAATTTGGGGGGGGCTACGAGCAGTACTTC

J: TRBJ2-3
size: .
D: TRBD2
length: 16
V: TRBV13
CDR3: CASSGPLAESTDTQYF
DNA: TGTGCCAGCAGCGGCCCACTAGCGGAGAGCACAGATACGCAGTATTTT

J: TRBJ1-1
size: .
D: .
length: 15
V: TRBV6-5
CDR3: CASHPRGGMNTEAFF
DNA: TGTGCCAGTCACCCACGGGGGGGGATGAACACTGAAGCTTTCTTT

J: TRBJ2-7
size: .
D: .
length: 12
V: TRBV28
CDR3: CASSTRAHEQYF
DNA: TGTGCCAGCAGCACCAGGGCCCACGAGCAGTACTTC

J: TRBJ1-5
size: .
D: .
length: 15
V: TRBV2
CDR3: CASSDAQGSNQPQHF
DNA: TGTGCCAGCAGTGATGCCCAGGGAAGCAATCAGCCCCAGCATTTT

J: TRBJ2-7
size: .
D: TRBD1
length: 15
V: TRBV7-2
CDR3: CASSLLGTGGYEQYF
DNA: TGTGCCAGCAGCTTACTCGGGACAGGGGGGTACGAGCAGTACTTC

J: TRBJ1-2
size: .
D: .
length: 13
V: TRBV9
CDR3: CASSVDSVYGYTF
DNA: TGTGCCAGCAGCGTAGATTCTGTCTATGGCTACACCTTC

J: TRBJ2-5
size: .
D: TRBD1
length: 14
V: TRBV27
CDR3: CASSLLLSGGTQYF
DNA: TGTGCCAGCAGTTTACTTCTATCAGGGGGGACCCAGTACTTC

J: TRBJ2-7
size: once
D: TRBD1
length: 15
V: TRBV5-5
CDR3: CASLRGPDRTYEQYF
DNA: TGTGCCAGCCTCCGAGGCCCGGACAGGACCTACGAGCAGTACTTC

J: TRBJ2-7
size: .
D: .
length: 13
V: TRBV29-1
CDR3: CSVVIRVPNEQYF
DNA: TGCAGCGTTGTGATCAGGGTCCCGAACGAGCAGTACTTC

J: TRBJ1-3
size: once
D: .
length: 14
V: TRBV2
CDR3: CASSVVVTGNTIYF
DNA: TGTGCCAGCAGTGTGGTAGTTACTGGAAACACCATATATTTT

J: TRBJ1-5
size: .
D: TRBD1
length: 14
V: TRBV19
CDR3: CASQTGVYGEPQHF
DNA: TGTGCCAGTCAGACAGGGGTCTACGGTGAGCCCCAGCATTTT

J: TRBJ2-7
size: few
D: TRBD1
length: 14
V: TRBV15
CDR3: CATSSNRGYYEQYF
DNA: TGTGCCACCAGCAGCAACAGGGGGTACTACGAGCAGTACTTC

J: TRBJ1-2
size: few
D: .
length: 14
V: TRBV25-1
CDR3: CASSEYGRRGGYTF
DNA: TGTGCCAGCAGTGAATATGGGCGACGGGGTGGCTACACCTTC

J: TRBJ2-1
size: few
D: TRBD1
length: 15
V: TRBV10-1
CDR3: CASSDLQGLGNEQFF
DNA: TGCGCCAGCAGTGACCTACAGGGGTTGGGGAATGAGCAGTTCTTC

J: TRBJ2-5
size: few
D: TRBD1
length: 16
V: TRBV5-1
CDR3: CASSLRGTGSRETQYF
DNA: TGCGCCAGCAGCTTACGGGGGACAGGGAGTCGGGAGACCCAGTACTTC

J: TRBJ1-2
size: .
D: .
length: 15
V: TRBV5-4
CDR3: CASSLRGGGSYGYTF
DNA: TGTGCCAGCAGCCTCCGGGGTGGTGGGAGCTATGGCTACACCTTC

J: TRBJ1-4
size: .
D: .
length: 17
V: TRBV5-1
CDR3: CASSLGRQAGGYEKLFF
DNA: TGCGCCAGCAGCTTGGGCCGACAGGCTGGGGGATATGAAAAACTGTTTTTT

J: TRBJ1-2
size: few
D: .
length: 13
V: TRBV18
CDR3: CASSPGAGYGYTF
DNA: TGTGCCAGCTCACCAGGGGCGGGATATGGCTACACCTTC

J: TRBJ2-3
size: .
D: TRBD1
length: 14
V: TRBV7-9
CDR3: CASSWGQGPDTQYF
DNA: TGTGCCAGCAGCTGGGGACAGGGACCAGATACGCAGTATTTT

J: TRBJ1-5
size: .
D: TRBD1
length: 16
V: TRBV11-2
CDR3: CASSFGTGMMDQPQHF
DNA: TGTGCCAGCAGCTTTGGGACAGGGATGATGGACCAGCCCCAGCATTTT

J: TRBJ2-4
size: .
D: TRBD2
length: 14
V: TRBV28
CDR3: CASSPHGGANIQYF
DNA: TGTGCCAGCAGTCCTCACGGGGGGGCCAACATTCAGTACTTC

J: TRBJ2-6
size: .
D: TRBD1
length: 19
V: TRBV4-1
CDR3: CASSQGQGVLLSGANVLTF
DNA: TGCGCCAGCAGCCAAGGACAGGGAGTGCTTTTATCTGGGGCCAACGTCCTGACTTTC

J: TRBJ2-7
size: .
D: .
length: 15
V: TRBV11-1
CDR3: CASSPQTGMPYEQYF
DNA: TGTGCCAGCAGCCCCCAAACCGGGATGCCTTACGAGCAGTACTTC

J: TRBJ1-2
size: .
D: TRBD1
length: 17
V: TRBV27
CDR3: CASSFSGGAGSYYGYTF
DNA: TGTGCCAGCAGTTTTTCAGGGGGCGCCGGTAGCTACTATGGCTACACCTTC

J: TRBJ1-1
size: few
D: .
length: 13
V: TRBV2
CDR3: CASRADRGTEAFF
DNA: TGTGCCAGCAGGGCGGACAGAGGGACTGAAGCTTTCTTT

J: TRBJ2-1
size: .
D: .
length: 13
V: TRBV6-5
CDR3: CASSLILDDEQFF
DNA: TGTGCCAGCAGCCTCATACTAGACGATGAGCAGTTCTTC

J: TRBJ2-7
size: .
D: TRBD1
length: 11
V: TRBV6-1
CDR3: CASSGGQGQSF
DNA: TGTGCCAGCAGTGGGGGACAGGGACAAAGCTTC

J: TRBJ2-1
size: .
D: .
length: 15
V: TRBV27
CDR3: CASSFKDSSGNEQFF
DNA: TGTGCCAGCAGTTTTAAGGACTCCTCGGGCAATGAGCAGTTCTTC

J: TRBJ1-2
size: .
D: .
length: 14
V: TRBV14
CDR3: CASSQVRGAHGYTF
DNA: TGTGCCAGCAGCCAAGTTCGGGGGGCCCATGGCTACACCTTC

J: TRBJ2-5
size: few
D: TRBD2
length: 16
V: TRBV5-1
CDR3: CASSRGTTTGVETQYF
DNA: TGCGCCAGCAGCCGTGGGACTACCACGGGGGTCGAGACCCAGTACTTC

J: TRBJ2-1
size: .
D: TRBD2
length: 15
V: TRBV10-3
CDR3: CAISEASGGGDEQFF
DNA: TGTGCCATCAGTGAGGCTAGCGGGGGGGGTGATGAGCAGTTCTTC

J: TRBJ1-2
size: .
D: .
length: 15
V: TRBV28
CDR3: CASSESQTGFNGYTF
DNA: TGTGCCAGCAGCGAGTCACAAACAGGGTTTAATGGCTACACCTTC

J: TRBJ1-1
size: few
D: .
length: 12
V: TRBV6-5
CDR3: CAAGAGRGAAFF
DNA: TGTGCCGCGGGGGCAGGAAGGGGGGCAGCTTTCTTT

J: TRBJ1-1
size: .
D: .
length: 11
V: TRBV29-1
CDR3: CSVFQGAEAFF
DNA: TGCAGCGTTTTCCAGGGCGCTGAAGCTTTCTTT

J: TRBJ2-3
size: .
D: .
length: 14
V: TRBV5-4
CDR3: CAGSLRQGPYTQYF
DNA: TGTGCCGGCAGCTTGAGGCAGGGGCCTTATACGCAGTATTTT

J: TRBJ1-2
size: .
D: .
length: 13
V: TRBV27
CDR3: CASTNQGLEGYTF
DNA: TGTGCCAGCACCAATCAGGGGCTCGAGGGCTACACCTTC

J: TRBJ1-2
size: .
D: .
length: 15
V: TRBV5-4
CDR3: CASSLGIGSQWGYTF
DNA: TGTGCCAGCAGCTTGGGAATCGGATCACAGTGGGGCTACACCTTC